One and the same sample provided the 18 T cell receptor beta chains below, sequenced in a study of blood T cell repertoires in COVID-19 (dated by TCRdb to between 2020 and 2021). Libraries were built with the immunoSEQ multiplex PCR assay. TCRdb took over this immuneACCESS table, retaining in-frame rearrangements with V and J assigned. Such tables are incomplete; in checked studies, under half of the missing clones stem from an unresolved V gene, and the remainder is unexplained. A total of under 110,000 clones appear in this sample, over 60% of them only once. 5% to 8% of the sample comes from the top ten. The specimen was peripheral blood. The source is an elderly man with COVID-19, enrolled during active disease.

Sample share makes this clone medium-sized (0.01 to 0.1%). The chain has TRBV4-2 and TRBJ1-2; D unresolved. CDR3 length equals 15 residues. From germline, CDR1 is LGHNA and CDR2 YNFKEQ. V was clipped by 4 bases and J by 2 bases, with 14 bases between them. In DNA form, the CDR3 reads TGTGCCAGCAGCCCGGCCGAGGGAGTCAACTATGGCTACACCTTC. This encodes CASSPAEGVNYGYTF.

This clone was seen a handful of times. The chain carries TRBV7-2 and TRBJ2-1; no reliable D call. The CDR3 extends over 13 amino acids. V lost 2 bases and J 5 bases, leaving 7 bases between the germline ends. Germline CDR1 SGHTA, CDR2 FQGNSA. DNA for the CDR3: TGTGCCAGCAGCTTAATGGTAGACAATGAGCAGTTCTTC. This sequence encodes CASSLMVDNEQFF.

CDR3 sequence (DNA): TGTGCCAGCAGTGTGGGGGGCTACGAGCAGTACTTC. Translation: CASSVGGYEQYF. The chain has TRBV25-1 and TRBJ2-7; possibly TRBD2 for D (6 bases). The length of the CDR3 is 12 residues. Trimming removed 4 bases from V and 3 bases from J, with 7 bases in between. Germline CDR1 and CDR2: MGHDK and SYGVNS.

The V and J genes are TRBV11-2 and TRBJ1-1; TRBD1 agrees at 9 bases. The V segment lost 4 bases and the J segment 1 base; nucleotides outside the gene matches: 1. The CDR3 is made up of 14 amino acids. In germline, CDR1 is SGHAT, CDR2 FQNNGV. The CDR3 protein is CASSWGQGNTEAFF. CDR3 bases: TGTGCCAGCAGCTGGGGACAGGGGAACACTGAAGCTTTCTTT. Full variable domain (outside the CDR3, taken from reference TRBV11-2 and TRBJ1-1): EAGVAQSPRYKIIEKRQSVAFWCNPISGHATLYWYQQILGQGPKLLIQFQNNGVVDDSQLPKDRFSAERLKGVDSTLKIQPAKLEDSAVYLCASSWGQGNTEAFFGQGTRLTVV.

The CDR3 loop is CASSLTSGGAKNIQYF. As DNA, the CDR3 is TGTGCCAGCAGCTTGACTAGCGGGGGAGCCAAAAACATTCAGTACTTC. This chain uses TRBV7-6 with TRBJ2-4, with 12 bases that match TRBD2. This CDR3 comprises 16 residues. V gave up 3 bases and J gave up 0 bases; unmatched junction bases: 0. Germline CDR1 is SGHVS and CDR2 is FNYEAQ. The variable domain in full, with the rest retrieved from reference TRBV7-6 and TRBJ2-4, is GAGVSQSPRYKVTKRGQDVALRCDPISGHVSLYWYRQALGQGPEFLTYFNYEAQQDKSGLPNDRFSAERPEGSISTLTIQRTEQRDSAMYRCASSLTSGGAKNIQYFGAGTRLSVL.

CDR3 in amino acids: CASTKTGNYGYTF. The CDR3 nucleotides are TGTGCCAGCACCAAGACAGGGAACTATGGCTACACCTTC. This chain links TRBV28 with TRBJ1-2; 7 bases map to TRBD1. This CDR3 has 13 amino acids. With V trimmed by 7 bases and J by 2 bases, 4 bases remained unmatched. In germline, CDR1 is MDHEN, CDR2 SYDVKM.

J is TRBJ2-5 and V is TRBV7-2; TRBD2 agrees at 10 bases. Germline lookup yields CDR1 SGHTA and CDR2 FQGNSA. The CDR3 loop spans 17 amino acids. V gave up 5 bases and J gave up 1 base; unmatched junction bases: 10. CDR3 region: CASSPYGTSGIQETQYF. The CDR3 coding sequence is TGTGCCAGCAGCCCTTACGGAACTAGCGGGATCCAAGAGACCCAGTACTTC.

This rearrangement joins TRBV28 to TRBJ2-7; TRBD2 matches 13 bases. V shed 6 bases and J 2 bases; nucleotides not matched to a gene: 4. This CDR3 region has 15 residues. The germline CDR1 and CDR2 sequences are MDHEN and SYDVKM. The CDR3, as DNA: TGTGCCAGCAGCATACTAGCGGGAGGGCCCTACGAGCAGTACTTC. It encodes CASSILAGGPYEQYF.

The CDR3 sequence is CASSQVDGAQYF. The CDR3 nucleotides are TGTGCCAGCAGCCAAGTGGATGGAGCGCAGTACTTC. The chain links TRBV3-1 (or the pseudogene TRBV3-2) to TRBJ2-7; no firm D call. The CDR3 is made up of 12 amino acids. Trimming cost V 1 base and J 9 bases, with 10 bases left between them. Per the germline V gene, CDR1 is LGHDT and CDR2 is YNNKEL (reference sequence).

CDR3 coding DNA: TGCGCCAGCAGCCAAGATCCCCTCTTCACAAATGAGCAGTTCTTC. Its translation is CASSQDPLFTNEQFF. The V gene is TRBV4-3, the J gene TRBJ2-1; D call uncertain. The CDR3 consists of 15 residues. The germline V gene encodes CDR1 LGHNA and CDR2 YSLEER. With 0 bases removed from V and 7 bases from J, the gap between germline ends came to 13 bases.

This CDR3 is CASSPQGGSYEQYF. The CDR3 DNA reads as TGTGCCAGCAGCCCCCAGGGTGGCTCCTACGAGCAGTACTTC. The J gene is TRBJ2-7, the V gene TRBV7-3; D perhaps matches TRBD1 (5 bases). Between the trimmed V and J ends, which lost 5 bases and 0 bases, there was a span of 11 bases. CDR1 is SGHTA, CDR2 FQGTGA, per germline. CDR3 length: 14 amino acids.

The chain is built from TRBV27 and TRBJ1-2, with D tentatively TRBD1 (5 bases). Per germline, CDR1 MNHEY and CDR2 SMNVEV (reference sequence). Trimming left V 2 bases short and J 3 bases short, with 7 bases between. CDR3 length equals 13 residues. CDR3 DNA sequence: TGTGCCAGCAGTTTACAGGGATACTATGGCTACACCTTC. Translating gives CASSLQGYYGYTF.

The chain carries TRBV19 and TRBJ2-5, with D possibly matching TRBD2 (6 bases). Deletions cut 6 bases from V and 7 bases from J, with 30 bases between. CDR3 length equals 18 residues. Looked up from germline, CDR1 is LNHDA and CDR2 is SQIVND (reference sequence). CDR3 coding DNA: TGTGCCAGTAGCCCCCTGTCGTCGGCGGGAAGGGTTAAGGGGACCCAGTACTTC. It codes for CASSPLSSAGRVKGTQYF. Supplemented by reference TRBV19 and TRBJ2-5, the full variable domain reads DGGITQSPKYLFRKEGQNVTLSCEQNLNHDAMYWYRQDPGQGLRLIYYSQIVNDFQKGDIAEGYSVSREKKESFPLTVTSAQKNPTAFYLCASSPLSSAGRVKGTQYFGPGTRLLVL.

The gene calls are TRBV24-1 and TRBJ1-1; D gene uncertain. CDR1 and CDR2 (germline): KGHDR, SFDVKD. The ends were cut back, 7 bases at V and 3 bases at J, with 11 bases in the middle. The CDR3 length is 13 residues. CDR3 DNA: TGTGCCACCAGAGGGAGGGATTACACTGAAGCTTTCTTT. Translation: CATRGRDYTEAFF.

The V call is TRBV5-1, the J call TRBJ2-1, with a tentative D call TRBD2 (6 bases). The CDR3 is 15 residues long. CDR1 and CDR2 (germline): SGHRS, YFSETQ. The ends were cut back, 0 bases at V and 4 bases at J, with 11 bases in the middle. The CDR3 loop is CASSLVGLGYNEQFF. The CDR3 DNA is TGCGCCAGCAGCTTGGTGGGACTCGGGTACAATGAGCAGTTCTTC.

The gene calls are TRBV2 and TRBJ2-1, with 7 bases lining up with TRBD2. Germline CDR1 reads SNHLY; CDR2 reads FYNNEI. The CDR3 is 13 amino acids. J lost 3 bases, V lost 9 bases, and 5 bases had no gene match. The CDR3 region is CASGAGDYNEQFF. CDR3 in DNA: TGTGCCAGTGGGGCGGGAGACTACAATGAGCAGTTCTTC.

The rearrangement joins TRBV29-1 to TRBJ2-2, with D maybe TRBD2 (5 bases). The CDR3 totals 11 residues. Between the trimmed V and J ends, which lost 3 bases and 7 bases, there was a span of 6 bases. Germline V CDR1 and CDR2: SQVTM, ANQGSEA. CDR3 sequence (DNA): TGCAGCGTTGACGAGGGCGGGGAGCTGTTTTTT. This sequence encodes CSVDEGGELFF.

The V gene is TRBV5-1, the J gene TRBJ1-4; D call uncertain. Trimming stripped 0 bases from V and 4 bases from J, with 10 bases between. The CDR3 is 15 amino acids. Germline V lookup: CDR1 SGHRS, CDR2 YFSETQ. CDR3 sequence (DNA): TGCGCCAGCAGCTTGGGGCCCATCGATAATGAAAAACTGTTTTTT. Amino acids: CASSLGPIDNEKLFF.